A selection of T cell receptor beta chains follows, all from one sample in a study of early T cells in non-severe SARS-CoV-2 infection. TCRdb reprocessed the 5' RACE reads with MiXCR, giving one entry per CDR3 protein. Of roughly 66,000 distinct CDR3 sequences listed, approximately 9.1% are singletons. Sequenced material: whole blood. These receptors were collected from an adult who was a healthcare worker with PCR-confirmed SARS-CoV-2 infection or an uninfected control (not recorded which). CDR3s include the opening cysteine and the closing phenylalanine or tryptophan. A D gene is named only where the DNA matches it firmly. Some rows have no size entry. The others give once, few or many, or a class for an expanded clone.

clone_size | j_call | d_call | v_call | cdr3_aa | cdr3_nt
many | TRBJ2-7 | . | TRBV28 | CASSASGPQWTHYEQYF | TGTGCCAGCAGTGCATCCGGCCCGCAGTGGACCCACTACGAGCAGTACTTC
many | TRBJ2-4 | . | TRBV20-1 | CSASGVENIQYF | TGCAGTGCTAGTGGGGTCGAAAACATTCAGTACTTC
. | TRBJ2-1 | TRBD2 | TRBV20-1 | CSAANEAGGLAFF | TGCAGTGCTGCCAATGAAGCGGGAGGGCTTGCGTTCTTC
few | TRBJ2-5 | . | TRBV5-1 | CASSAGTDRRETQYF | TGCGCCAGCAGTGCAGGGACCGATCGACGAGAGACCCAGTACTTC
few | TRBJ1-1 | . | TRBV12-3/TRBV12-4 | CASSLALFRAPGTEAFF | TGTGCCAGCAGTTTAGCGTTATTCAGGGCCCCCGGAACTGAAGCTTTCTTT
. | TRBJ2-3 | TRBD1 | TRBV7-2 | CASSPQGQGSDTQYF | TGTGCCAGCAGCCCGCAGGGACAGGGCTCAGATACGCAGTATTTT
. | TRBJ2-7 | TRBD1 | TRBV10-3 | CAISGRQGRPRPYEQYF | TGTGCCATCAGTGGACGACAGGGGCGCCCTCGCCCGTACGAGCAGTACTTC
many | TRBJ2-7 | TRBD1 | TRBV18 | CASSGTNQRDRGPYEQYF | TGTGCCAGCTCAGGAACAAATCAACGGGACAGGGGACCCTACGAGCAGTACTTC
many | TRBJ2-5 | . | TRBV7-2 | CASTLLGAQETQYF | TGTGCCAGCACCCTTTTGGGGGCCCAAGAGACCCAGTACTTC
many | TRBJ2-3 | TRBD2 | TRBV20-1 | CSAVSGRATDTQYF | TGCAGTGCTGTTAGCGGGAGGGCCACAGATACGCAGTATTTT
. | TRBJ2-1 | TRBD2 | TRBV12-3/TRBV12-4 | CASSSSGLAGDPYNEQFF | TGTGCCAGCAGTTCATCGGGACTAGCGGGAGATCCCTACAATGAGCAGTTCTTC
. | TRBJ2-7 | TRBD2 | TRBV10-3 | CAISEASGETYEQYF | TGTGCCATCAGTGAGGCTAGCGGGGAAACCTACGAGCAGTACTTC
many | TRBJ1-1 | . | TRBV12-3/TRBV12-4 | CASSLATPNTEAFF | TGTGCCAGCAGTTTAGCTACACCGAACACTGAAGCTTTCTTT
. | TRBJ2-1 | . | TRBV28 | CASGGPYNEQFF | TGTGCCAGCGGTGGACCCTACAATGAGCAGTTCTTC
. | TRBJ2-7 | . | TRBV6-5 | CASSPAPSYEQYF | TGTGCCAGCAGTCCGGCACCTTCCTACGAGCAGTACTTC
many | TRBJ2-5 | . | TRBV6-6 | CASSYRETQYF | TGTGCCAGCAGTTACCGAGAGACCCAGTACTTC
many | TRBJ1-5 | . | TRBV7-2 | CASSLLGGSNQPQHF | TGTGCCAGCAGCTTATTGGGAGGTAGCAATCAGCCCCAGCATTTT
. | TRBJ2-5 | TRBD2 | TRBV9 | CASSVTSGSQETQYF | TGTGCCAGCAGCGTCACTAGCGGGTCACAAGAGACCCAGTACTTC
many | TRBJ2-2 | . | TRBV27 | CASSSYRNTGELFF | TGTGCCAGCAGTTCGTACAGGAACACCGGGGAGCTGTTTTTT
few | TRBJ1-6 | . | TRBV7-8 | CASSLEGALSYNSPLHF | TGTGCCAGCAGCTTAGAGGGTGCGCTCTCCTATAATTCACCCCTCCACTTT
few | TRBJ2-7 | TRBD1 | TRBV6-2/TRBV6-3 | CASIRDSPFYEQYF | TGTGCCAGCATTCGGGACAGCCCTTTCTACGAGCAGTACTTC
. | TRBJ2-1 | . | TRBV7-2 | CASSLAWSSDNEQFF | TGTGCCAGCAGCTTAGCTTGGAGTAGCGACAATGAGCAGTTCTTC
many | TRBJ2-2 | TRBD1 | TRBV29-1 | CSAKQGGGTGELFF | TGCAGCGCGAAACAGGGGGGCGGTACCGGGGAGCTGTTTTTT
many | TRBJ2-1 | TRBD2 | TRBV4-1 | CASSQEYGRPFNEQFF | TGCGCCAGCAGCCAAGAATACGGGAGGCCCTTCAATGAGCAGTTCTTC
many | TRBJ2-7 | . | TRBV4-1 | CASSQTSGSSYEQYF | TGCGCCAGCAGCCAAACCTCAGGGAGCTCCTACGAGCAGTACTTC
many | TRBJ2-7 | . | TRBV7-3 | CASRRGGGGEQYF | TGTGCCAGCCGCCGCGGAGGGGGGGGCGAGCAGTACTTC
few | TRBJ2-5 | . | TRBV7-9 | CASSSDYNQETQYF | TGTGCCAGCAGCTCCGACTATAACCAAGAGACCCAGTACTTC